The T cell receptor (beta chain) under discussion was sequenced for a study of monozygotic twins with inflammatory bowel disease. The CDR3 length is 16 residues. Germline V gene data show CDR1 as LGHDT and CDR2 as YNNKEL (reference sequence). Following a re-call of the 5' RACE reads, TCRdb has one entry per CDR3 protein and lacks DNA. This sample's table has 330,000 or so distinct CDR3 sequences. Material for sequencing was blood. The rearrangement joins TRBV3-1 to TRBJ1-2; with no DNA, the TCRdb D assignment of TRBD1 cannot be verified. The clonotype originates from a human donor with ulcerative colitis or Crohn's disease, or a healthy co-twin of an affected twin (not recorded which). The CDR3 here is CASSQDRTDGGVGYTF.